The 16 T cell receptor beta chains reported below all come from one sample, sequenced in a study of cytomegalovirus exposure and HLA in healthy donors. Vbeta (60) and Jbeta (13) primers were used in the PCR. TCRdb keeps only in-frame clones here, not all; method: immunoSEQ multiplex PCR. The sample has about 170,000 clones, about four fifths seen once. The specimen was PBMCs. The receptors derive from a woman aged 45 to 65 in good health and CMV-seronegative.

This sequence joins TRBV6-5 and TRBJ2-1; D possibly corresponds to TRBD1 (5 bases). CDR3 length equals 14 residues. Germline CDR1 is MNHEY and CDR2 is SVGAGI. Trimming removed 0 bases at V and 9 bases at J, with 12 bases between. This CDR3 is CASSYSGVGGEQFF. CDR3 in DNA: TGTGCCAGCAGTTACTCAGGGGTAGGTGGTGAGCAGTTCTTC.

The chain combines TRBV28 with TRBJ2-7, with D possibly matching TRBD2 (5 bases). V gave up 10 bases and J gave up 5 bases, with 18 bases separating them. Germline values: CDR1 MDHEN, CDR2 SYDVKM. This CDR3 contains 13 residues. The CDR3 region is CAINRPVGDEQYF. As DNA, the CDR3 is TGTGCCATCAACCGACCGGTCGGGGACGAGCAGTACTTC.

The chain links TRBV6-1 to TRBJ1-2, with unresolved D. This CDR3 region has 14 residues. Germline values: CDR1 MNHNS, CDR2 SASEGT. The V and J ends lost 5 bases and 2 bases respectively, with 12 bases between them. The CDR3 region has the DNA TGTGCCAGCAGTCTTTTTAAAGAGAACTATGGCTACACCTTC. Protein product: CASSLFKENYGYTF.

V usage is TRBV7-2 and J usage is TRBJ1-6; D is possibly TRBD1 (5 bases). From germline, CDR1 is SGHTA and CDR2 FQGNSA. The germline V and J ends were trimmed by 1 base and 8 bases, with 18 bases remaining between them. CDR3 length: 17 amino acids. The CDR3 is CASSLVGAQGRDSPLHF. The CDR3 DNA reads as TGTGCCAGCAGCTTAGTAGGGGCGCAGGGAAGGGATTCACCCCTCCACTTT.

This clone was seen only a few times. The chain carries TRBV7-6 and TRBJ1-2; perhaps TRBD1 as D (6 bases). Germline V gene lookup returns CDR1 SGHVS and CDR2 FNYEAQ. This CDR3 spans 16 amino acids. Trimming removed 0 bases from V and 4 bases from J, with 15 bases in between. Here the CDR3 reads CASSLAAAGAGYGYTF. CDR3 in DNA: TGTGCCAGCAGCTTAGCGGCGGCAGGGGCGGGCTATGGCTACACCTTC.

In this sample, this clone turned up a few times. V is TRBV6-5 and J is TRBJ2-5; D is perhaps TRBD1 (5 bases). This CDR3 region has 15 residues. The germline gives CDR1 MNHEY, CDR2 SVGAGI. V gave up 1 base and J gave up 1 base, with 10 bases separating them. The CDR3: CASSYLPDSQETQYF. CDR3 bases: TGTGCCAGCAGTTACTTACCCGACAGCCAAGAGACCCAGTACTTC.

The CDR3 nucleotides are TGTGCCAGCAGCCAAGATTTAGGCGGTGGAAACACCATATATTTT. Protein: CASSQDLGGGNTIYF. This chain uses TRBV4-2 with TRBJ1-3; no clear D. Trimming cost V 0 bases and J 3 bases, with 9 bases left between them. Germline CDR1 LGHNA, CDR2 YNFKEQ. The CDR3 extends over 15 amino acids.

The rearrangement links TRBV5-1 to TRBJ2-2; weak D call: TRBD2 (5 bases). CDR1 SGHRS and CDR2 YFSETQ come from the germline V gene. This CDR3 is built from 14 residues. V shed 4 bases and J shed 5 bases, with 12 bases lying between them. The CDR3 sequence: CASSEGEKTGELFF. For the CDR3, the DNA is TGCGCCAGCAGCGAGGGTGAGAAAACCGGGGAGCTGTTTTTT. Together with reference TRBV5-1 and TRBJ2-2, the CDR3 gives the full variable domain: KAGVTQTPRYLIKTRGQQVTLSCSPISGHRSVSWYQQTPGQGLQFLFEYFSETQRNKGNFPGRFSGRQFSNSRSEMNVSTLELGDSALYLCASSEGEKTGELFFGEGSRLTVL.

The chain employs TRBV13 and TRBJ1-2; the D gene is possibly TRBD1 (5 bases). V was clipped by 8 bases and J by 8 bases, with 24 bases between them. Germline CDR1 is PRHDT and CDR2 is FYEKMQ (reference sequence). The CDR3 runs to 15 residues. CDR3 residues: CASFDRGRPPRGYTF. The DNA for the CDR3 is TGTGCCAGCTTCGATAGGGGCAGGCCGCCTCGCGGCTACACCTTC. The full variable domain, in which reference TRBV13 and TRBJ1-2 provide the parts outside the CDR3, is AAGVIQSPRHLIKEKRETATLKCYPIPRHDTVYWYQQGPGQDPQFLISFYEKMQSDKGSIPDRFSAQQFSDYHSELNMSSLELGDSALYFCASFDRGRPPRGYTFGSGTRLTVV.

V gene TRBV7-2 combines with J gene TRBJ2-7, with D possibly matching TRBD2 (6 bases). The germline V gene has CDR1 SGHTA and CDR2 FQGNSA. CDR3 length equals 15 residues. Between the trimmed V and J ends, which lost 1 base and 6 bases, there was a span of 16 bases. The CDR3 spells CASSLGRGRESEQYF. The CDR3, as DNA: TGTGCCAGCAGCTTAGGGCGGGGACGGGAGAGCGAGCAGTACTTC.

The chain carries TRBV28 and TRBJ1-5; weak D call: TRBD1 (5 bases). This CDR3 is 15 amino acids long. Trimming pared 7 bases from V and 9 bases from J, leaving 22 bases between. Per the germline V gene, CDR1 is MDHEN and CDR2 is SYDVKM. CDR3 sequence reads: CASTPIGAGPPPQHF. CDR3 sequence (DNA): TGTGCCAGCACTCCCATTGGGGCAGGGCCCCCGCCCCAGCATTTT.

The V and J genes are TRBV29-1 and TRBJ1-2; D perhaps matches TRBD1 (6 bases). The V end lost 6 bases, the J end lost 7 bases, and 21 bases lay between the germline ends. The CDR3 has 14 residues. Germline CDR1 SQVTM, CDR2 ANQGSEA. The DNA of the CDR3 is TGCAGCGTGGACCAAGGGGGGGCAGGATTTGGCTACACCTTC. As protein: CSVDQGGAGFGYTF.

J is TRBJ2-3 and V is TRBV4-3; TRBD1 aligns across 7 bases. Looked up from germline, CDR1 is LGHNA and CDR2 is YSLEER. J gave up 2 bases and V 4 bases, and 6 bases lay outside the gene matches. The CDR3 sequence is 15 residues long. CDR3 sequence reads: CASSPGDSDTDTQYF. For the CDR3, the DNA is TGCGCCAGCAGCCCCGGGGACAGCGACACAGATACGCAGTATTTT.

The rearrangement joins TRBV30 to TRBJ2-2; the D gene is possibly TRBD2 (6 bases). This CDR3 contains 14 residues. Germline V gives CDR1 GTSNPN, CDR2 SVGIG (reference sequence). V shed 3 bases and J shed 2 bases, with 10 bases lying between them. The CDR3 DNA reads TGTGCCTGGAGGAGGGACTTTAACACCGGGGAGCTGTTTTTT. Its protein is CAWRRDFNTGELFF.

As to this clone: At one boundary the junction diverges from the germline segment, which might be a read error. This sequence joins TRBV7-9 and TRBJ2-7; 7 nucleotides match TRBD2. Germline CDR1 reads SEHNR; CDR2 reads FQNEAQ (reference sequence). The CDR3 loop spans 12 amino acids. The CDR3 region has the DNA TGTTCCAGCGGTGGGGGGGGACACGAGCAGTACTTC. Translated: CSSGGGGHEQYF.

This chain's CDR3 is CASSQLLDGGPGANVLTF. For the CDR3, the DNA is TGCGCCAGCAGTCAACTCCTCGACGGGGGTCCTGGGGCCAACGTCCTGACTTTC. The gene calls are TRBV23-1 and TRBJ2-6; D might be TRBD2 (6 bases). TRBV23-1 is labeled an ORF, and its function is uncertain. Between the trimmed V and J ends, which lost 2 bases and 2 bases, there was a span of 16 bases. The CDR3 consists of 18 residues.